The 10 T cell receptor beta chains reported below all come from one sample, sequenced in a study of blood T cell repertoires in COVID-19. The repertoire was sequenced with immunoSEQ multiplex PCR; TCRdb's copy has only in-frame clones and lacks some. The data show about 70,000 clones, with about 68% seen just once and 35% to 45% held by the top ten. Source material: peripheral blood. These TCRs come from a woman aged 70-85 years with acute or convalescent COVID-19.

This chain links TRBV12-3 or TRBV12-4 with TRBJ2-7; 7 bases agree with TRBD2. This CDR3 has 12 residues. V was pared by 5 bases and J by 2 bases, with 0 bases of the junction left unmatched. Here the CDR3 DNA reads TGTGCCAGCAGTGCGGGGGCCTACGAGCAGTACTTC. Its protein product is CASSAGAYEQYF.

The rearrangement joins TRBV4-2 to TRBJ2-5; 8 bases are a match to TRBD2. Losses at the gene ends were 3 bases for V and 4 bases for J; bases not matched to a gene: 7. The CDR3 sequence is 15 residues long. The germline CDR1 and CDR2 sequences are LGHNA and YNFKEQ. The CDR3 nucleotides are TGTGCCAGCAGCCAGGGCCCTGGACTAGCAGAGACCCAGTACTTC. It translates to CASSQGPGLAETQYF.

This clone has only one observation. The rearrangement uses TRBV21-1 and TRBJ1-1; the D call TRBD1 from the table was never checked on the DNA. TRBV21-1 is reported as a pseudogene. There are 15 residues in the CDR3. The CDR3 sequence is CASSEDRGRMTEAFF. CDR3 coding DNA: TGTGCCAGCAGCGAGGACAGGGGGCGAATGACTGAAGCTTTCTTT.

The rearrangement links TRBV5-6 to TRBJ1-2, with 8 bases lining up with TRBD1. The CDR3 runs to 15 residues. V gave up 3 bases and J gave up 8 bases; unmatched junction bases: 12. From germline, CDR1 is SGHDT and CDR2 YYEEEE. For the CDR3, the DNA is TGTGCCAGCAGCTGGACGACAGGGGATGGGTCCGGCTACACCTTC. It translates to CASSWTTGDGSGYTF.

The chain links TRBV19 to TRBJ1-1; D uncertain. The CDR3 extends over 13 amino acids. V was clipped by 5 bases and J by 4 bases, with 11 bases between them. The germline V gene encodes CDR1 LNHDA and CDR2 SQIVND (reference sequence). CDR3 region: CASSYKGVTEAFF. As DNA, the CDR3 is TGTGCCAGTAGTTATAAAGGAGTCACTGAAGCTTTCTTT. The whole variable domain, remainder taken from reference TRBV19 and TRBJ1-1, is DGGITQSPKYLFRKEGQNVTLSCEQNLNHDAMYWYRQDPGQGLRLIYYSQIVNDFQKGDIAEGYSVSREKKESFPLTVTSAQKNPTAFYLCASSYKGVTEAFFGQGTRLTVV.

V is TRBV5-1 and J is TRBJ1-2, with D perhaps TRBD1 (6 bases). V lost 0 bases and J 14 bases, leaving 20 bases between the germline ends. The CDR3 extends over 14 amino acids. Germline loops: CDR1 SGHRS, CDR2 YFSETQ. The CDR3 sequence: CASSLAQKQGRETF. The CDR3 DNA is TGCGCCAGCAGCTTGGCCCAGAAACAGGGAAGGGAGACCTTC.

The chain joins TRBV10-3 to TRBJ1-5; D is unclear. The length of the CDR3 is 13 residues. CDR1 is ENHRY, CDR2 SYGVKD, per germline. The ends were cut back, 3 bases at V and 7 bases at J, with 10 bases in the middle. CDR3 nucleotides: TGTGCCATCAGTGAAGACTCCGTCCAGCCCCAGCATTTT. Protein sequence: CAISEDSVQPQHF.

In its sample, this clone was seen once. The chain is built from TRBV28 and TRBJ2-7; D is possibly TRBD1 (5 bases). CDR3 length equals 11 residues. The V gene's germline CDR1 is MDHEN and CDR2 SYDVKM. The V end was cut by 8 bases, the J end by 5 bases, with 10 bases between. In DNA form, the CDR3 reads TGTGCCAGCCAGGGTGCTCACGAGCAGTACTTC. Protein sequence: CASQGAHEQYF.

The V and J genes are TRBV3-1 (or the pseudogene TRBV3-2) and TRBJ1-6; D remains unclear. The CDR3 extends over 14 amino acids. In germline, CDR1 is LGHDT, CDR2 YNNKEL (reference sequence). Trimming took 1 base from V and 7 from J, leaving 8 bases between them. The CDR3 sequence: CASSQVQENSPLHF. CDR3 nucleotides: TGTGCCAGCAGCCAAGTCCAGGAAAATTCACCCCTCCACTTT.

The chain combines TRBV5-1 with TRBJ1-1; D not resolved. The CDR3 runs to 12 residues. CDR1 and CDR2 (germline): SGHRS, YFSETQ. V lost 6 bases and J lost 10, with 16 bases in between. This CDR3 is CASTFGRRAAFF. CDR3 coding DNA: TGCGCCAGCACATTCGGACGGAGGGCAGCTTTCTTT. Variable domain in full (rest from reference TRBV5-1 and TRBJ1-1): KAGVTQTPRYLIKTRGQQVTLSCSPISGHRSVSWYQQTPGQGLQFLFEYFSETQRNKGNFPGRFSGRQFSNSRSEMNVSTLELGDSALYLCASTFGRRAAFFGQGTRLTVV.